This T cell receptor (beta chain) was recorded in a study of a mutant IDH1 vaccine in newly diagnosed glioma. On the study more broadly: Radiotherapy alone preceded vaccination by 4-6 weeks; alternatively, vaccination started with temozolomide cycles. Sex among treated patients split about 60% male, roughly 38% female; mean age was approximately 38 years. Study conclusions and caveats: The authors found pseudoprogression apparently unrelated to changes in top peripheral T cell clonotypes.

Comments on this clone: The target antigen is unknown.

Time point indicated: week 35, safety follow-up. In the vaccine, a single dose held 300 ug of the mutant IDH1 20-mer peptide, along with topical imiquimod. Generated by immunoSEQ multiplex PCR, the TCRdb table keeps only in-frame clones and is missing some. The sample records 30,000 to 40,000 clones, roughly 85% being singletons. Specimen: PBMCs, collected from a glioma patient whose treatment included an IDH1 peptide vaccine. The sequence came from a woman aged 18 to 35 with glioma.

Here the CDR3 DNA reads TGTGCCAGCAGTGGAGGGGGAGCCTATGGCTACACCTTC. Protein product: CASSGGGAYGYTF. This chain links TRBV25-1 with TRBJ1-2; D may be TRBD1 (6 bases). Trimming took 4 bases from V and 4 from J, leaving 10 bases between them. Germline assignment: CDR1 MGHDK and CDR2 SYGVNS. CDR3 length: 13 residues.